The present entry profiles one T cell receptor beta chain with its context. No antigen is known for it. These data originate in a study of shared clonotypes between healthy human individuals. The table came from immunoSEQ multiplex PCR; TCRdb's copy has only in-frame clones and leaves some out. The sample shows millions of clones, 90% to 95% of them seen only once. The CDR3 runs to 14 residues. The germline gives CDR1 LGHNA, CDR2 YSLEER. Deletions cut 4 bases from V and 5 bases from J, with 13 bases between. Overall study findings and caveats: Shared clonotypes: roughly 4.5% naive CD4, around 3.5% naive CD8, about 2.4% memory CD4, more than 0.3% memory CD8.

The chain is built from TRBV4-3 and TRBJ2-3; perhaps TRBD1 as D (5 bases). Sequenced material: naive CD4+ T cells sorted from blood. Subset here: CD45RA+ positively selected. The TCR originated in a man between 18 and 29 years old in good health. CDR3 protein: CASSPAGLGDTQYF. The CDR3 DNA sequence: TGCGCCAGCAGCCCCGCAGGGCTAGGAGATACGCAGTATTTT.